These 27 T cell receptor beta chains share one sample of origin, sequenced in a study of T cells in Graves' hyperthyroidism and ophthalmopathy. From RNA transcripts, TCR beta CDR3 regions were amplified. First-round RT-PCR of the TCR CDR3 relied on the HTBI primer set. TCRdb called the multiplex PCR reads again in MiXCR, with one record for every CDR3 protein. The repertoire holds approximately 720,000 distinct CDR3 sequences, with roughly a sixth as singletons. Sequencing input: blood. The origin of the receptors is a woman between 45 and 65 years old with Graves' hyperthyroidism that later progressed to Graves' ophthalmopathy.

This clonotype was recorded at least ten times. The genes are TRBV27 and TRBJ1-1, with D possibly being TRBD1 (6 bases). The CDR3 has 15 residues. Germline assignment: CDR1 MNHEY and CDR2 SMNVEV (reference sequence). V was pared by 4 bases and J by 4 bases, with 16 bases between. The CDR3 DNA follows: TGTGCCAGCAGTTCTAGCTCCTCCAGGGGCACTGAAGCTTTCTTT. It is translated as CASSSSSSRGTEAFF.

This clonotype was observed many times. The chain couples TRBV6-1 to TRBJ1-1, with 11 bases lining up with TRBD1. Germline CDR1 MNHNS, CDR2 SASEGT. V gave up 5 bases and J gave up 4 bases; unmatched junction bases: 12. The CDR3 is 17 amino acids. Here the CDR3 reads CASSTWTGGKRGTEAFF. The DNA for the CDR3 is TGTGCCAGCAGTACCTGGACAGGGGGCAAAAGGGGCACTGAAGCTTTCTTT.

CDR3: CSARELLRVVGDEQFF. The CDR3 coding sequence is TGCAGTGCTAGAGAGTTGTTAAGGGTAGTGGGCGATGAGCAGTTCTTC. This chain connects TRBV20-1 to TRBJ2-1; D gene ambiguous. This CDR3 spans 16 amino acids. Germline loops: CDR1 DFQATT, CDR2 SNEGSKA (reference sequence). The V end lost 0 bases, the J end lost 8 bases, and 20 bases lay between the germline ends.

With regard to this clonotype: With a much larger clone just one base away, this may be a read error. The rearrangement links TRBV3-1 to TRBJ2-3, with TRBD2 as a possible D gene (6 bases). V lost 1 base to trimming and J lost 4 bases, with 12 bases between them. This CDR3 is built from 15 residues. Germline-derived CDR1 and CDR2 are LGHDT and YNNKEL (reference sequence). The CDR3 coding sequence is TGTGCCAGCAGCCAAGTTAGACTAGAACCAGATACGCAGTATTTT. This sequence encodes CASSQVRLEPDTQYF.

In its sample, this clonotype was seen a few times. The CDR3 reads CASSAPVATKMNTEAFF. CDR3 DNA sequence: TGTGCCAGCAGTGCCCCGGTGGCAACCAAAATGAACACTGAAGCTTTCTTT. The V gene is TRBV14, the J gene TRBJ1-1; D not certain. This CDR3 has 17 amino acids. Trimming shortened V by 6 bases and J by 0 bases, and 20 bases separated the two germline ends. The germline CDR1 and CDR2 sequences are SGHDN and FVKESK.

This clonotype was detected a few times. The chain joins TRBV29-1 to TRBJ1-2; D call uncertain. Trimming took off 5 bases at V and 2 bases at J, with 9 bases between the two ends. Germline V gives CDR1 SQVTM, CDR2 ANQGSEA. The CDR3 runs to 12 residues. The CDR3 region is CSVRTQNYGYTF. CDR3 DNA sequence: TGCAGCGTTCGGACGCAAAACTATGGCTACACCTTC.

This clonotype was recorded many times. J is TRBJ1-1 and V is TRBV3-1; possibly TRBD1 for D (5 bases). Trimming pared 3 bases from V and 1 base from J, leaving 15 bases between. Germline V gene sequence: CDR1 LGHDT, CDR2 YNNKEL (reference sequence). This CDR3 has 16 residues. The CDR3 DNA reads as TGTGCCAGCAGCCAGGGGCCCTTCCAGGGGAACACTGAAGCTTTCTTT. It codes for CASSQGPFQGNTEAFF.

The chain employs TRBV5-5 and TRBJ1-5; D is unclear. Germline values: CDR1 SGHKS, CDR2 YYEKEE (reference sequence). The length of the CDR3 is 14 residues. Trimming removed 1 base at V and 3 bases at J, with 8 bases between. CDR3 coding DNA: TGTGCCAGCAGCTTGCTGCTGTACAATCAGCCCCAGCATTTT. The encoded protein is CASSLLLYNQPQHF. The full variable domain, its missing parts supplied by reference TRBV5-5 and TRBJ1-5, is DAGVTQSPTHLIKTRGQQVTLRCSPISGHKSVSWYQQVLGQGPQFIFQYYEKEERGRGNFPDRFSARQFPNYSSELNVNALLLGDSALYLCASSLLLYNQPQHFGDGTRLSIL.

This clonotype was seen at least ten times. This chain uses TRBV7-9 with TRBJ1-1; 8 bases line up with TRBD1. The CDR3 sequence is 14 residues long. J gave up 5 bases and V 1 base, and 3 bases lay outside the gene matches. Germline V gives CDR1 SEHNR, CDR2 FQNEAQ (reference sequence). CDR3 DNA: TGTGCCAGCAGCTTAGGGGACAGGTGGACTGAAGCTTTCTTT. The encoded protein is CASSLGDRWTEAFF.

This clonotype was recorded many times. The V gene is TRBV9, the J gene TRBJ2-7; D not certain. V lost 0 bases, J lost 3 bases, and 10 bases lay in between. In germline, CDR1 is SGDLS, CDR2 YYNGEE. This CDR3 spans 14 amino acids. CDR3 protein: CASSVGDNFYEQYF. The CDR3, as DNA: TGTGCCAGCAGCGTAGGTGACAACTTCTACGAGCAGTACTTC.

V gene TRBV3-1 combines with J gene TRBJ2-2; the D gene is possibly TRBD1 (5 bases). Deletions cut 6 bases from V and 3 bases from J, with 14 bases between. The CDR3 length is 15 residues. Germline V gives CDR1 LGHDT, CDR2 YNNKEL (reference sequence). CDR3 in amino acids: CASRPVAGYTGELFF. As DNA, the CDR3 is TGTGCCAGCAGACCCGTCGCAGGGTACACCGGGGAGCTGTTTTTT.

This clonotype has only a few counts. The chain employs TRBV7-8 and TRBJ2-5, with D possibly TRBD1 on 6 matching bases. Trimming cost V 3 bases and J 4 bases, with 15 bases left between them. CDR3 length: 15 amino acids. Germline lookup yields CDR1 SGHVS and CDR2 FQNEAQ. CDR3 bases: TGTGCCAGCAGCTTGGGCAGGGGCCCGGGAGAGACCCAGTACTTC. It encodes CASSLGRGPGETQYF.

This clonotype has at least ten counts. Here the CDR3 DNA reads TGTGCCAGCAGTTTTTATCGGGGGTACGAGCAGTACTTC. This sequence encodes CASSFYRGYEQYF. J is TRBJ2-7 and V is TRBV12-3 or TRBV12-4; tentatively, D is TRBD2 (6 bases). The CDR3 is made up of 13 amino acids. The ends were cut back, 3 bases at V and 4 bases at J, with 10 bases in the middle.

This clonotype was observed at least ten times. As DNA, the CDR3 is TGTGCCAGCAGTTTAGGGGACAGGGACCCTCAGGACTATGGCTACACCTTC. This encodes CASSLGDRDPQDYGYTF. The V call is TRBV28, the J call TRBJ1-2; 9 bases match TRBD1. There are 17 residues in the CDR3. In germline, CDR1 is MDHEN, CDR2 SYDVKM. V lost 2 bases, J lost 3 bases, and 10 bases stayed unmatched.

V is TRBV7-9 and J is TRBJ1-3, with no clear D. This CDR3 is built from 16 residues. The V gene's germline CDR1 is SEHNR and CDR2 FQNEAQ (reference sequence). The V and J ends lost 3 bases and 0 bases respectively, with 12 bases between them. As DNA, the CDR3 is TGTGCCAGCAGCTTGGGTGGACCGAACTCTGGAAACACCATATATTTT. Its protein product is CASSLGGPNSGNTIYF.

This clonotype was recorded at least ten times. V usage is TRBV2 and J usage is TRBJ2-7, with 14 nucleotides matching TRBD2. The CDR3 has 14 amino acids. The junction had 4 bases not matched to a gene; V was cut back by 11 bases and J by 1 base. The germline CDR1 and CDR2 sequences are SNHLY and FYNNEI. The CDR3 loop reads CAGGLAGVSYEQYF. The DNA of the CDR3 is TGTGCCGGGGGACTAGCGGGGGTTTCCTACGAGCAGTACTTC.

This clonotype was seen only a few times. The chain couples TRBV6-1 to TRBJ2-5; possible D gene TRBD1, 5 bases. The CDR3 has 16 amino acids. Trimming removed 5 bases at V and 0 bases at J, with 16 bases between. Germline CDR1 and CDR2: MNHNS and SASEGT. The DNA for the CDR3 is TGTGCCAGCAGTTATGACAGCGAATTGTACCAAGAGACCCAGTACTTC. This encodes CASSYDSELYQETQYF.

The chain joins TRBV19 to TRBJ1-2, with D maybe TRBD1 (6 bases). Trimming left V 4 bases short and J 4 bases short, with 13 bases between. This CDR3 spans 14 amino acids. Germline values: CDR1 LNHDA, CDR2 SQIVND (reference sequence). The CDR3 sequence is CASSNRETSYGYTF. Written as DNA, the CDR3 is TGTGCCAGTAGTAACAGGGAAACTTCCTATGGCTACACCTTC.

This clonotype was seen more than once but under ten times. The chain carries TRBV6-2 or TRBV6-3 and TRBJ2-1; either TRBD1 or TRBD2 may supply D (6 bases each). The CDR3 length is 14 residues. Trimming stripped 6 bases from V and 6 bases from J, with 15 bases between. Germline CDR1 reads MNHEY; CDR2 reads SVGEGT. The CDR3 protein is CASREGVPTNEQFF. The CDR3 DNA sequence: TGTGCCAGCAGGGAGGGGGTACCTACCAATGAGCAGTTCTTC.

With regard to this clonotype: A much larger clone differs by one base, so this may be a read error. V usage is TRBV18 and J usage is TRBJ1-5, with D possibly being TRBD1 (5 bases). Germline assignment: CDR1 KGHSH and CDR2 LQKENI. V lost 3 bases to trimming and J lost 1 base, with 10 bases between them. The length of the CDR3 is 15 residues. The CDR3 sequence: CASSPSGFSNQPQHF. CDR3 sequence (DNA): TGTGCCAGCTCACCGTCAGGGTTCAGCAATCAGCCCCAGCATTTT.

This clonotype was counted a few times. Here the CDR3 reads CASSSDRHPEAFF. DNA of the CDR3: TGTGCCAGCAGCTCGGACAGGCATCCTGAAGCTTTCTTT. The J gene is TRBJ1-1, the V gene TRBV7-9; 7 nucleotides agree with TRBD1. This CDR3 contains 13 residues. Germline V gives CDR1 SEHNR, CDR2 FQNEAQ (reference sequence). V shed 4 bases, J shed 6 bases, and the junction held 5 bases outside the gene matches.

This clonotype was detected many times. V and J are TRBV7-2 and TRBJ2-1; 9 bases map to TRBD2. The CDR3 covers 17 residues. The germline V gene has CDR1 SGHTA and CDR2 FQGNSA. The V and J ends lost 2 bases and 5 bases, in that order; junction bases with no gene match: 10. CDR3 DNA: TGTGCCAGCAGCTTATTTGCTAGCGGGGCAAGAAACAATGAGCAGTTCTTC. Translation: CASSLFASGARNNEQFF.

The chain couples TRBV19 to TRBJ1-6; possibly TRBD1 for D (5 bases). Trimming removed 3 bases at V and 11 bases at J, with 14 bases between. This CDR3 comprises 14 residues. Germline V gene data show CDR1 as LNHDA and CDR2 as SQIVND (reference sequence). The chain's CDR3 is CASSIRDAEAPLHF. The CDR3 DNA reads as TGTGCCAGTAGTATTCGGGACGCCGAAGCACCCCTCCACTTT. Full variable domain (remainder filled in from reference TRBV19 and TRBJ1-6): DGGITQSPKYLFRKEGQNVTLSCEQNLNHDAMYWYRQDPGQGLRLIYYSQIVNDFQKGDIAEGYSVSREKKESFPLTVTSAQKNPTAFYLCASSIRDAEAPLHFGNGTRLTVT.

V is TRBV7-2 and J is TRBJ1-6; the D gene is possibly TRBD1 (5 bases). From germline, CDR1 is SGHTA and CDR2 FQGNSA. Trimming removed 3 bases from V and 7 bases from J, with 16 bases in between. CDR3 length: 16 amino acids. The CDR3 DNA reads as TGTGCCAGCAGCTTGCGCGGGGCCGGTTGGAATTCACCCCTCCACTTT. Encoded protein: CASSLRGAGWNSPLHF.

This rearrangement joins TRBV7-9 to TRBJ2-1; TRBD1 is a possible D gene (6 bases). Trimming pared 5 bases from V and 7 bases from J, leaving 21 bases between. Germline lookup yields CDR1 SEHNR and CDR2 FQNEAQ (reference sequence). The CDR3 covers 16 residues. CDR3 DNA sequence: TGTGCCAGCAGCCAGGGGTCAGGGGAGTTATGGAATGAGCAGTTCTTC. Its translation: CASSQGSGELWNEQFF.

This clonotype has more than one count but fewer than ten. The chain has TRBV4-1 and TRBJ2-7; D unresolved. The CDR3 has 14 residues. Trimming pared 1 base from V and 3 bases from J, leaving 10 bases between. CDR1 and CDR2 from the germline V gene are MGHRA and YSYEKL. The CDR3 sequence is CASSQVLENYEQYF. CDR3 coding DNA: TGCGCCAGCAGCCAAGTCCTAGAAAACTACGAGCAGTACTTC.

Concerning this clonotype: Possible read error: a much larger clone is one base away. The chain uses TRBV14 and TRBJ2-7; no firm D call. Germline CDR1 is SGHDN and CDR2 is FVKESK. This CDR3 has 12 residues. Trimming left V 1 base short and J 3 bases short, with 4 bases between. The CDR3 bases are TGTGCCAGCAGCCAAGCCCTCTACGAGCAGTACTTC. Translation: CASSQALYEQYF.